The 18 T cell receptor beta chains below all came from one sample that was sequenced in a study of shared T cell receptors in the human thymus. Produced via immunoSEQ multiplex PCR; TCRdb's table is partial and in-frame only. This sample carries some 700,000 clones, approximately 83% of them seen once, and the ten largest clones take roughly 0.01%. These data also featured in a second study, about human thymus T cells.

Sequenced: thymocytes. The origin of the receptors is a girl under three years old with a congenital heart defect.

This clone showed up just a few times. The CDR3 bases are TGTGCCAGCAGCCCTAGGACAGGGGGCCGCTCTGAAGCTTTCTTT. Amino acids: CASSPRTGGRSEAFF. The chain uses TRBV7-2 and TRBJ1-1; 11 nucleotides match TRBD1. The CDR3 consists of 15 residues. Germline CDR1 is SGHTA and CDR2 is FQGNSA. V lost 5 bases, J lost 6 bases, and 8 bases stayed unmatched.

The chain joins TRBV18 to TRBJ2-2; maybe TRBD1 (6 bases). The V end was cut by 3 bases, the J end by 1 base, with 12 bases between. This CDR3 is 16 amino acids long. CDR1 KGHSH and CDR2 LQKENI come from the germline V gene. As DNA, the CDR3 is TGTGCCAGCTCACCCACTAAGACAGGGAACACCGGGGAGCTGTTTTTT. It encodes CASSPTKTGNTGELFF.

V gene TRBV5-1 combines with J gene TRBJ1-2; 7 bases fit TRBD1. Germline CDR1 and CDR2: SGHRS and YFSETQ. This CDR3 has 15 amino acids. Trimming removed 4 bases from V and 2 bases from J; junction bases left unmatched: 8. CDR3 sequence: CASSPRDSKNYGYTF. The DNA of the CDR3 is TGCGCCAGCAGCCCCAGGGACAGTAAAAACTATGGCTACACCTTC. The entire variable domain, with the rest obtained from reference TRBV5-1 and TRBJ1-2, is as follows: KAGVTQTPRYLIKTRGQQVTLSCSPISGHRSVSWYQQTPGQGLQFLFEYFSETQRNKGNFPGRFSGRQFSNSRSEMNVSTLELGDSALYLCASSPRDSKNYGYTFGSGTRLTVV.

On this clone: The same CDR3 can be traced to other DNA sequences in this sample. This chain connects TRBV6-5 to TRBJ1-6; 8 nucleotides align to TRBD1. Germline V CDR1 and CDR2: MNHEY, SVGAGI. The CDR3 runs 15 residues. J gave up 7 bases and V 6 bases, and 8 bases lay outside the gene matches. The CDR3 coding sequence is TGTGCCAGCAGGCCCCCGGGACAGGCAAATTCACCCCTCCACTTT. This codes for CASRPPGQANSPLHF.

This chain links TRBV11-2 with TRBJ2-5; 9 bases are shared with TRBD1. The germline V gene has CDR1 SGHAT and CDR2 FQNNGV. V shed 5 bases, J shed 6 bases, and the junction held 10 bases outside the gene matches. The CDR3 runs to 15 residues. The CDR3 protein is CASSADRGAGKTQYF. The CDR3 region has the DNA TGTGCCAGCAGCGCTGACAGGGGGGCGGGTAAGACCCAGTACTTC.

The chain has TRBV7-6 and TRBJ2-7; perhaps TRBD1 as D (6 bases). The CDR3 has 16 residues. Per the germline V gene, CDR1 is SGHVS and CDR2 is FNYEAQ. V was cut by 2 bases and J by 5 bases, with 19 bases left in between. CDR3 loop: CASSLTASGRQDEQYF. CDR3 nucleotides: TGTGCCAGCAGCTTAACGGCCAGTGGCCGACAGGACGAGCAGTACTTC.

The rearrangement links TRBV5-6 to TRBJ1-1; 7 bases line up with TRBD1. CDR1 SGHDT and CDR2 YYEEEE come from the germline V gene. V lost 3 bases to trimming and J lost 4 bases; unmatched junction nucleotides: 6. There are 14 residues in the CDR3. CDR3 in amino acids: CASSYPGQPTEAFF. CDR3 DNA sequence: TGTGCCAGCAGCTACCCGGGACAGCCCACTGAAGCTTTCTTT.

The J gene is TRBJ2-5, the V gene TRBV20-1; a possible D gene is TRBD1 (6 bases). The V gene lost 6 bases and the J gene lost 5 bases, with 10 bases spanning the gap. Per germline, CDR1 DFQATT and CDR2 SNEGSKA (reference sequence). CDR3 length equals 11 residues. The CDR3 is CSARQAETQYF. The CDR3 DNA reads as TGCAGTGCGAGACAGGCCGAGACCCAGTACTTC.

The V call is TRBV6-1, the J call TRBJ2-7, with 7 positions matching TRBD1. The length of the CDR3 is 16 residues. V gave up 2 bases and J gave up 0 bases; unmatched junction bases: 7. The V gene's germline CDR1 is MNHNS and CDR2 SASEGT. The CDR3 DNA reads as TGTGCCAGCAGTGAACTCCCGACAGGGAGCTCCTACGAGCAGTACTTC. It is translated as CASSELPTGSSYEQYF.

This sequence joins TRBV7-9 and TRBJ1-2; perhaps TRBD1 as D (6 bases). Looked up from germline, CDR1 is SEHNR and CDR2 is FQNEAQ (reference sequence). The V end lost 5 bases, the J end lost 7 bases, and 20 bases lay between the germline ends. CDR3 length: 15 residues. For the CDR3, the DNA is TGTGCCAGCAGCCCCGTAAAGCAGGGGAGAAGTGGCTACACCTTC. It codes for CASSPVKQGRSGYTF.

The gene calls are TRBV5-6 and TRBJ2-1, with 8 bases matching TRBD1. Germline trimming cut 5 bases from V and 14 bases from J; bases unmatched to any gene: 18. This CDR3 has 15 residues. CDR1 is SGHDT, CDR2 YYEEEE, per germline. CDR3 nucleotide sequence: TGTGCCAGCAGGCCAGGGGGCTACCCGGGCCGAGTCGAGTTCTTC. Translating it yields CASRPGGYPGRVEFF.

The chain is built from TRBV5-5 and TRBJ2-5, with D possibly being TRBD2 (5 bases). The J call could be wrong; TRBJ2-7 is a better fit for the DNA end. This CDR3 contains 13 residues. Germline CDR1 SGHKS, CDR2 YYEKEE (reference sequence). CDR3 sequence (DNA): TGTGCCAGCAGCTTACAAGAGGGCTACGAGCAGTACTTC. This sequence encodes CASSLQEGYEQYF.

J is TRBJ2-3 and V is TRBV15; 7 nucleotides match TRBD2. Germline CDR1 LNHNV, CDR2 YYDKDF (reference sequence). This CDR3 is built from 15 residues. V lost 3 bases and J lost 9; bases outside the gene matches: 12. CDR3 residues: CATSRKTGGLLTQYF. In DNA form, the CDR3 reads TGTGCCACCAGCAGGAAAACGGGGGGTCTCTTGACGCAGTATTTT.

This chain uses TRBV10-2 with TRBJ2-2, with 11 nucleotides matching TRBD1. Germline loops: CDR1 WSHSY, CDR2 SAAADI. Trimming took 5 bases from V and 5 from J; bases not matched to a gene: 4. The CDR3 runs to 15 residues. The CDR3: CASSRTGGGTGELFF. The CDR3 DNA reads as TGCGCCAGCAGTAGGACAGGGGGCGGGACCGGGGAGCTGTTTTTT.

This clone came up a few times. CDR3 nucleotide sequence: TGTGCCAGCAGGCCCGACATCTCCTACGAGCAGTACTTC. This sequence encodes CASRPDISYEQYF. The rearrangement joins TRBV6-1 to TRBJ2-7; D call uncertain. Per germline, CDR1 MNHNS and CDR2 SASEGT. This CDR3 is built from 13 residues. Trimming stripped 6 bases from V and 0 bases from J, with 9 bases between.

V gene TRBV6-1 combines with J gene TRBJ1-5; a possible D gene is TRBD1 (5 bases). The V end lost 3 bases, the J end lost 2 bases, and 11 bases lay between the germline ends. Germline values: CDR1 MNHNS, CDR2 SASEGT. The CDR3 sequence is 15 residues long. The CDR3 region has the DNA TGTGCCAGCAGTGATCCCCAGGGCCGCAATCAGCCCCAGCATTTT. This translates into CASSDPQGRNQPQHF.

CDR3 in amino acids: CAIAGTGMGEQYF. In DNA form, the CDR3 reads TGTGCCATCGCCGGGACAGGGATGGGCGAGCAGTACTTC. The chain employs TRBV10-3 and TRBJ2-7; 9 bases line up with TRBD1. This CDR3 has 13 residues. Losses at the gene ends were 8 bases for V and 6 bases for J; bases not matched to a gene: 8. The V gene's germline CDR1 is ENHRY and CDR2 SYGVKD.

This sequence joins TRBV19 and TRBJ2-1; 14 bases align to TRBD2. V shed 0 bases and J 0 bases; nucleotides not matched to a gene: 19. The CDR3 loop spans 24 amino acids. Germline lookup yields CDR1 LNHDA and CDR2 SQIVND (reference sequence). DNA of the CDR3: TGTGCCAGTAGTATAGATCGCCGAAGTGGACTAGCGGGGGGAAAATGCGTCTCCTACAATGAGCAGTTCTTC. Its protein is CASSIDRRSGLAGGKCVSYNEQFF.